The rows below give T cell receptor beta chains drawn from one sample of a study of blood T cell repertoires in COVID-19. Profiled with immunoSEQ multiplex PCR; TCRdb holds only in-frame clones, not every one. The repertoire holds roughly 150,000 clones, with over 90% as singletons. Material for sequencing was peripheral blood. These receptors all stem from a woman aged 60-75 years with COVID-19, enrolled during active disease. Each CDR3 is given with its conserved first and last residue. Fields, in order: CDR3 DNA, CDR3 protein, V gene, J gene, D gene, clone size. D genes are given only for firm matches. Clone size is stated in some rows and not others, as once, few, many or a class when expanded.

TGTGCCTGGAGTTCACGGGGTCTCGATCAGCCCCAGCATTTT	CAWSSRGLDQPQHF	TRBV30	TRBJ1-5	NA	NA
TGCGCCAGCAGCCCATCCCTGGGACAGCCCTACGAGCAGTACTTC	CASSPSLGQPYEQYF	TRBV4-3	TRBJ2-7	TRBD1	NA
TGTGCCAGCTCACCAAAGGACAGGGGGTGGGTCACTGAAGCTTTCTTT	CASSPKDRGWVTEAFF	TRBV18	TRBJ1-1	TRBD1	NA
TGTGCCAGCAGTTACGGGCAGGGGAGAGAGACCCAGTACTTC	CASSYGQGRETQYF	TRBV27	TRBJ2-5	NA	NA
TGCGCCAGCAGCTTCAGGGGTGGCACCTACGAGCAGTACTTC	CASSFRGGTYEQYF	TRBV5-1	TRBJ2-7	NA	once
TGTGCCAGTAGGTCGTATAGCAATCAGCCCCAGCATTTT	CASRSYSNQPQHF	TRBV19	TRBJ1-5	NA	NA
TGTGCCAGCAGCGGGGCCCGCGGGGGGGTGAACAATGAGCAGTTCTTC	CASSGARGGVNNEQFF	TRBV7-2	TRBJ2-1	TRBD2	NA
TGTGCCAGCAGGATATCCCCGGGCACAGATACGCAGTATTTT	CASRISPGTDTQYF	TRBV2	TRBJ2-3	NA	NA
TGTGCCAGCAGCCCCTCCGGAGGACCAACCCAAAATGAAAAACTGTTTTTT	CASSPSGGPTQNEKLFF	TRBV7-2	TRBJ1-4	NA	NA
TGTGCCAGCAGCCCGTCGCGGAGGGTTAACTATGGCTACACCTTC	CASSPSRRVNYGYTF	TRBV3-1/TRBV3-2	TRBJ1-2	NA	NA
TGTGCCAGTAGTATTATAAGTAGGGGGACCGGGGAGCTGTTTTTT	CASSIISRGTGELFF	TRBV19	TRBJ2-2	NA	NA
TGTGCCAGCAGTCCCGACATAGGCGGCTACACCTTC	CASSPDIGGYTF	TRBV6-5	TRBJ1-2	NA	NA
TGTGCCACCAGCGCCCGAACCGGGACTAGTTTCACAGATACGCAGTATTTT	CATSARTGTSFTDTQYF	TRBV15	TRBJ2-3	TRBD2	NA
TGTGCCAGCAGCTTAGCCTTCAGTAATGAGCAGTTCTTC	CASSLAFSNEQFF	TRBV11-3	TRBJ2-1	NA	NA
TGTGCCAGCAGGCCGACAGGGGGGAACACTGAAGCTTTCTTT	CASRPTGGNTEAFF	TRBV6-4	TRBJ1-1	TRBD1	NA
TGTGCCAGCAGTTTATTGACAGCCCAATACGTTGAGCAGTTCTTC	CASSLLTAQYVEQFF	TRBV27	TRBJ2-1	NA	NA
TGTGCCAGCATCTATACTCGGGGCACTGAAGCTTTCTTT	CASIYTRGTEAFF	TRBV12-3/TRBV12-4	TRBJ1-1	NA	NA
TGCGCCAGCAGTTTGAATACCCCGGGCACTGAAGCTTTCTTT	CASSLNTPGTEAFF	TRBV4-1	TRBJ1-1	NA	once
TGTGCCAGCAGCCTGCGGACAGGGGTTAGCTACGAGCAGTACTTC	CASSLRTGVSYEQYF	TRBV7-2	TRBJ2-7	TRBD1	NA
TGTGCCAGCAGCCCCGGACAGGGACTGGGTGAAGCTTTCTTT	CASSPGQGLGEAFF	TRBV6-4	TRBJ1-1	TRBD1	NA
TGTGCCAGCAGCTTAGTCGAGGTACCTAATTCACCCCTCCACTTT	CASSLVEVPNSPLHF	TRBV7-2	TRBJ1-6	NA	NA
TGTGCCAGCAGCTTAAGGGGGTCCTCCGTCTCTGGGGCCAACGTCCTGACTTTC	CASSLRGSSVSGANVLTF	TRBV7-9	TRBJ2-6	NA	NA
TGTGCCAGTAGTACGCAGGGGGAATCACCCCTCCACTTT	CASSTQGESPLHF	TRBV19	TRBJ1-6	TRBD1	NA
TGCGCCAGCAGCAAACATAGGACAGTAAAAGGCTACACCTTC	CASSKHRTVKGYTF	TRBV4-3	TRBJ1-2	NA	NA
TGTGCCAGTAGCCGGGACTGGGGGATCGGGGAGCTGTTTTTT	CASSRDWGIGELFF	TRBV19	TRBJ2-2	NA	NA
TGTGCCAGCAGCGTAGCAGCGGGGAACACTGAAGCTTTCTTT	CASSVAAGNTEAFF	TRBV9	TRBJ1-1	NA	once
TGTGCCAGCAGCTTAGGGGAGACCCAAGGTCCCGGCTACACCTTC	CASSLGETQGPGYTF	TRBV7-2	TRBJ1-2	NA	NA
TGTGCCAGCAGCTTATTAGCTAACTATGGCTACACCTTC	CASSLLANYGYTF	TRBV7-9	TRBJ1-2	NA	NA
TGCGCCAGCAGCCATTTCCGGGGGAACACTGAAGCTTTCTTT	CASSHFRGNTEAFF	TRBV4-1	TRBJ1-1	NA	once
TGTGCCAGCTCACCTGTTTCGCTTGGCAGCTCTGGAAACACCATATATTTT	CASSPVSLGSSGNTIYF	TRBV18	TRBJ1-3	NA	NA
TGTGCCAGCAGCGTAGCCCAAGAGGCAGGGGGATCGAACACTGAAGCTTTCTTT	CASSVAQEAGGSNTEAFF	TRBV9	TRBJ1-1	TRBD1	once
TGTGCCAGCAGCTCACGGGCGACAGGGCCCCAAGAGACCCAGTACTTC	CASSSRATGPQETQYF	TRBV11-2	TRBJ2-5	TRBD1	NA
TGTGCCAGCAGCGTAGAGGGACTACTTAACAATGAGCAGTTCTTC	CASSVEGLLNNEQFF	TRBV9	TRBJ2-1	TRBD2	NA
TGTGCCAGCAGACAGGGGGCAGGAGAGACCCAGTACTTC	CASRQGAGETQYF	TRBV7-2	TRBJ2-5	TRBD1	NA
TGTGCCATCAGTGGGCAGGGCTATGGCTACACCTTC	CAISGQGYGYTF	TRBV10-3	TRBJ1-2	NA	NA
TGTGCCAGCAGGGCTGACAGGGTCACTGAAGCTTTCTTT	CASRADRVTEAFF	TRBV6-4	TRBJ1-1	TRBD1	NA
TGTGCCAGCAGCGAGACTGGGACAGGGGATGAAGCTTTCTTT	CASSETGTGDEAFF	TRBV5-4	TRBJ1-1	TRBD1	NA
TGTGCCAGCAGCCCTTCATCCACCCCCCGGAACACCATATATTTT	CASSPSSTPRNTIYF	TRBV3-1/TRBV3-2	TRBJ1-3	NA	NA
TGTGCCAGCAGCTTGGGAGGGGCATACTACGAGCAGTACTTC	CASSLGGAYYEQYF	TRBV7-2	TRBJ2-7	TRBD2	NA
TGTGCCAGCAGCCAAACAGGGGTCGGTACTGAAGCTTTCTTT	CASSQTGVGTEAFF	TRBV4-2	TRBJ1-1	TRBD1	NA
TGCGCCAGCAGCTTATCTCCACCCGGGACTAATGAAAAACTGTTTTTT	CASSLSPPGTNEKLFF	TRBV5-1	TRBJ1-4	NA	NA
TGTGCCAGCAGTGAACAGATCCACTCCTACGAGCAGTACTTC	CASSEQIHSYEQYF	TRBV6-4	TRBJ2-7	NA	NA